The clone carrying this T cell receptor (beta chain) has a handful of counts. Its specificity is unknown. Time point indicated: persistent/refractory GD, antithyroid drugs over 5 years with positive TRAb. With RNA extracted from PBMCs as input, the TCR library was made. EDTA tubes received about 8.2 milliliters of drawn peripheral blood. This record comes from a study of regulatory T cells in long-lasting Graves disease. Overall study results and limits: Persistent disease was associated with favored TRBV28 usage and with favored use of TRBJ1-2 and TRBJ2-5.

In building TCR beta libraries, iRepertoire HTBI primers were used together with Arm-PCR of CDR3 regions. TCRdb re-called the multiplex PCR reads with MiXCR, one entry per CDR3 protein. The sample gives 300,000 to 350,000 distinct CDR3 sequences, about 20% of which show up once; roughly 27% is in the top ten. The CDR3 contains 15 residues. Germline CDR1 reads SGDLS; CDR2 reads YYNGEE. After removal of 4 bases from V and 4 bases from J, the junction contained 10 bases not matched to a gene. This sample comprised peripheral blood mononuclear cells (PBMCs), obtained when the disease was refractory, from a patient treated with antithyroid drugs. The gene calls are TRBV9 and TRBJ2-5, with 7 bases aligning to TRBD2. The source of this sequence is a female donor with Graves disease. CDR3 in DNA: TGTGCCAGCAGCCTCAGCGGGGCCCCGCGAGAGACCCAGTACTTC. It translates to CASSLSGAPRETQYF.